This entry lists 6 T cell receptor beta chains sequenced from one sample in a study of blood T cell repertoires in COVID-19. Assay: immunoSEQ multiplex PCR; the TCRdb copy retains only in-frame clones and omits some. The sample contains a few hundred thousand clones, over 80% of which appear only once. The sequenced sample consisted of peripheral blood. These receptors were taken from a woman aged 45 to 65 with COVID-19, enrolled during active disease.

V usage is TRBV5-4 and J usage is TRBJ1-2; D might be TRBD1 (6 bases). CDR3 length: 16 residues. The ends were cut back, 1 base at V and 5 bases at J, with 18 bases in the middle. Looked up from germline, CDR1 is SGHNT and CDR2 is YYREEE (reference sequence). For the CDR3, the DNA is TGTGCCAGCAGCTTGAATCAGGCAGGGGTTGGTTATGGCTACACCTTC. This translates into CASSLNQAGVGYGYTF. The variable domain in full, with the rest retrieved from reference TRBV5-4 and TRBJ1-2, is ETGVTQSPTHLIKTRGQQVTLRCSSQSGHNTVSWYQQALGQGPQFIFQYYREEENGRGNFPPRFSGLQFPNYSSELNVNALELDDSALYLCASSLNQAGVGYGYTFGSGTRLTVV.

This chain joins TRBV10-1 and TRBJ1-3, with no clear D. CDR1 is WNHNN and CDR2 is SYGVQD in the germline V gene (reference sequence). The CDR3 length is 12 residues. V was shortened by 6 bases and J by 1 base, with 4 bases between the two germline ends. The CDR3 reads CASSQSGNTIYF. The CDR3 bases are TGCGCCAGCAGCCAGTCTGGAAACACCATATATTTT.

The J gene is TRBJ1-2, the V gene TRBV9, with TRBD1 matching over 9 bases. The germline CDR1 and CDR2 sequences are SGDLS and YYNGEE. V was clipped by 0 bases and J by 0 bases; unmatched bases: 0. CDR3 length equals 15 residues. The CDR3 region is CASSVGDRANYGYTF. In DNA form, the CDR3 reads TGTGCCAGCAGCGTAGGGGACAGGGCTAACTATGGCTACACCTTC.

The chain has TRBV30 and TRBJ2-7, with D perhaps TRBD1 (5 bases). V was cut by 2 bases and J by 1 base, with 12 bases left in between. In germline, CDR1 is GTSNPN, CDR2 SVGIG (reference sequence). This CDR3 is 14 amino acids long. The CDR3 DNA sequence: TGTGCCTGGAGTCGCAGGGCCAATTCCTACGAGCAGTACTTC. Its protein is CAWSRRANSYEQYF.

This clone was recorded only once. The chain recombines TRBV11-2 with TRBJ2-7; D unresolved. CDR1 is SGHAT, CDR2 FQNNGV, per germline. V was pared by 3 bases and J by 3 bases, with 6 bases between. This CDR3 spans 12 amino acids. CDR3 sequence (DNA): TGTGCCAGCAGCTTTGATAGCTACGAGCAGTACTTC. Its translation: CASSFDSYEQYF.

The chain recombines TRBV11-3 with TRBJ2-7; weak D call: TRBD2 (5 bases). V lost 5 bases and J 0 bases, leaving 11 bases between the germline ends. Germline V CDR1 and CDR2: SGHNT, YENEEA. CDR3 length: 14 amino acids. The CDR3: CASSVGLSSYEQYF. In DNA form, the CDR3 reads TGTGCCAGCAGCGTCGGACTCAGCTCCTACGAGCAGTACTTC.